The T cell receptor (beta chain) described here comes from a study of blood T cell repertoires in COVID-19. About the research overall: Specimens from acute and convalescent COVID-19 originated in the United States, Italy and Spain. PBMCs, B-cell-depleted T cells, or T cells were the source of the cDNA or gDNA that made up the material.

Generated by immunoSEQ multiplex PCR, the TCRdb table keeps only in-frame clones and is missing some. The sample has tens of thousands of clones; approximately 88% are singletons. V shed 5 bases and J shed 6 bases, with 10 bases lying between them. CDR1 and CDR2 from the germline V gene are SEHNR and FQNEAQ (reference sequence). This CDR3 region has 13 residues. This clone was recorded only once. Sequences were obtained from peripheral blood. The sequence was obtained from a human donor in a cohort sampled during active COVID-19. V and J are TRBV7-9 and TRBJ1-4; D is ambiguous. The CDR3 loop is CASSIARDEKLFF. The CDR3 DNA reads as TGTGCCAGCAGCATCGCACGGGATGAAAAACTGTTTTTT.